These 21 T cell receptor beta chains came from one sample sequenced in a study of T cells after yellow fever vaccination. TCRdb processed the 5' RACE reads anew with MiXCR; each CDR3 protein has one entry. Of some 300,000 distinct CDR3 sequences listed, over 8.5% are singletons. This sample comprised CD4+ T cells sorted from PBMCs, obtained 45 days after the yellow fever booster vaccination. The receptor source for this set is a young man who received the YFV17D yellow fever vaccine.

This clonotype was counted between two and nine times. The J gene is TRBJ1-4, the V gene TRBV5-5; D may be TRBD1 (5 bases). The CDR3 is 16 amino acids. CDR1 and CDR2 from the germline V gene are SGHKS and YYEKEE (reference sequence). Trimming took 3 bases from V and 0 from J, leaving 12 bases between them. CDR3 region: CASSSGHHATNEKLFF. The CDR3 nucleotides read TGTGCCAGCAGCTCCGGACACCACGCAACTAATGAAAAACTGTTTTTT.

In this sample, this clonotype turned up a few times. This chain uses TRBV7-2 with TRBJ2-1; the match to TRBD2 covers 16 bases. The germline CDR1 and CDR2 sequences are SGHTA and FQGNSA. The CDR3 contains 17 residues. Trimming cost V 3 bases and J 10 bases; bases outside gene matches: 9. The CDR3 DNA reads TGTGCCAGCAGCTTGCCGGGACTAGCGGGGGGGCCGCGAGAGCAGTTCTTC. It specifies CASSLPGLAGGPREQFF.

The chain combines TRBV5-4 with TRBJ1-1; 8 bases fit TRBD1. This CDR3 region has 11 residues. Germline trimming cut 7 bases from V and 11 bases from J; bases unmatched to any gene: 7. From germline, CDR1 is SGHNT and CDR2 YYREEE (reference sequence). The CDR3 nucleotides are TGTGCCAGCGGACAGGGATTCGGGGCTTTCTTT. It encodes CASGQGFGAFF.

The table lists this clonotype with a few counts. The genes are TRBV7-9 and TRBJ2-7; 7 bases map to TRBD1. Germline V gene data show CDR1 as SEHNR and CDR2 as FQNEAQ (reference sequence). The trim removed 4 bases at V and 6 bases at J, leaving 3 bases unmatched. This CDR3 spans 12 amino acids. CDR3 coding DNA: TGTGCCAGCAGCTCGACAGGGAGCGAGCAGTACGTC. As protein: CASSSTGSEQYV.

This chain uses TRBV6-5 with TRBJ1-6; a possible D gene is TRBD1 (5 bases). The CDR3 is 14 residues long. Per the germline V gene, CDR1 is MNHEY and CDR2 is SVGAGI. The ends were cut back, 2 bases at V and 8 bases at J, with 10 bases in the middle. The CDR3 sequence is CASSYRGADSPLHF. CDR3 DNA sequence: TGTGCCAGCAGTTACAGGGGTGCAGATTCACCCCTCCACTTT.

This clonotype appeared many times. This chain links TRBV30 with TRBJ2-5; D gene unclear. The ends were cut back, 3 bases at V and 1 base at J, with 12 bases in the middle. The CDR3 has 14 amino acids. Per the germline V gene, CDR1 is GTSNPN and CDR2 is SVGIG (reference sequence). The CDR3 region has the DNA TGTGCCTGGAGAAAATGGTCAACCCAAGAGACCCAGTACTTC. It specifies CAWRKWSTQETQYF.

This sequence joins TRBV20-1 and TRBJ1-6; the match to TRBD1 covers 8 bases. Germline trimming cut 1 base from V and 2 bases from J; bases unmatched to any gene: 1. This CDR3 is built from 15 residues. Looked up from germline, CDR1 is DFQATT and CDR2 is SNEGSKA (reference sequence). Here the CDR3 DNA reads TGCAGTGCTAGAGTGGACAGGGCCTATAATTCACCCCTCCACTTT. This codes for CSARVDRAYNSPLHF.

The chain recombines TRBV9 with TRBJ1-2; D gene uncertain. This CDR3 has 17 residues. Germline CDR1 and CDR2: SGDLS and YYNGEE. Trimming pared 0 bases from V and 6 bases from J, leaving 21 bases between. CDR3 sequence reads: CASSVAMRGYLEHGYTF. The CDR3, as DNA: TGTGCCAGCAGCGTAGCTATGCGGGGTTACCTAGAGCATGGCTACACCTTC.

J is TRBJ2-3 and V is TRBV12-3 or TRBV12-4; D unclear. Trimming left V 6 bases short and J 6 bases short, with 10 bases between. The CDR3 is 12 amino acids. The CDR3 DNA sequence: TGTGCCAGCAGACACGGCAGGGATACGCAGTATTTT. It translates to CASRHGRDTQYF.

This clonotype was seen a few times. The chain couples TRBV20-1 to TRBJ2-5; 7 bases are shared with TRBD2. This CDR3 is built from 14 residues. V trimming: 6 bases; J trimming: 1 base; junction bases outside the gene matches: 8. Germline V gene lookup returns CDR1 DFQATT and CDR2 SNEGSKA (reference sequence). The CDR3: CSALSGGVQETQYF. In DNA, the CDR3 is TGCAGTGCCCTGTCGGGGGGAGTCCAAGAGACCCAGTACTTC.

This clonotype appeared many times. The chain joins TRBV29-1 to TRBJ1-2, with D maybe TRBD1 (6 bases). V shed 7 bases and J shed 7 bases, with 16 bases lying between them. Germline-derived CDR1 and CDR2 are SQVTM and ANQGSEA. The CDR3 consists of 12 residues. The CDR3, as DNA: TGCAGCGCAGGGACATCGGGGGGTGGCTACACCTTC. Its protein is CSAGTSGGGYTF.

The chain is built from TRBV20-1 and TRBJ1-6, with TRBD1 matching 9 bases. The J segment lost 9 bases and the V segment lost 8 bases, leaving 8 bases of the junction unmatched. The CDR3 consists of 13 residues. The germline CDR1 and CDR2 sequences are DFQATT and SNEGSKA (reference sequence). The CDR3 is CSTRTGEGSPLHF. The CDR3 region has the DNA TGCAGTACCAGGACAGGGGAGGGTTCACCCCTCCACTTT.

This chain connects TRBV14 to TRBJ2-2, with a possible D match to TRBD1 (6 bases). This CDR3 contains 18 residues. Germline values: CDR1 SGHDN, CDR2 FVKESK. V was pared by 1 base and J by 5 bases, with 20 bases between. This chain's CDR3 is CASSQVRGRGGRTGELFF. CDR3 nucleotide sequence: TGTGCCAGCAGCCAAGTCAGGGGAAGAGGGGGTCGAACCGGGGAGCTGTTTTTT.

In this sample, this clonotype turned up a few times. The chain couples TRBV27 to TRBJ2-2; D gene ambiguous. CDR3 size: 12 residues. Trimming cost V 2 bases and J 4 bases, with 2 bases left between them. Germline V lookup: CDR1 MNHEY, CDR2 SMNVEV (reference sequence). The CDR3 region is CASSLATGELFF. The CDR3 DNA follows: TGTGCCAGCAGTTTAGCCACCGGGGAGCTGTTTTTT.

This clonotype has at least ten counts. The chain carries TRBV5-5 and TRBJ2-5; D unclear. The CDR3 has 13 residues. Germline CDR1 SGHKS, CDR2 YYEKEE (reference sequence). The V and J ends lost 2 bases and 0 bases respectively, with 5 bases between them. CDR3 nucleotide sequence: TGTGCCAGCAGCTTCGAAGACCAAGAGACCCAGTACTTC. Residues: CASSFEDQETQYF.

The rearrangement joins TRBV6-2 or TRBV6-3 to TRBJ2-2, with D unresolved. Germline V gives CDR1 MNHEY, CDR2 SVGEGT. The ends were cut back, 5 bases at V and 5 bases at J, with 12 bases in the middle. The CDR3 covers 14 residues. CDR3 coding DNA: TGTGCCAGCAGTCAGCCTGGAAGTACCGGGGAGCTGTTTTTT. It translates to CASSQPGSTGELFF.

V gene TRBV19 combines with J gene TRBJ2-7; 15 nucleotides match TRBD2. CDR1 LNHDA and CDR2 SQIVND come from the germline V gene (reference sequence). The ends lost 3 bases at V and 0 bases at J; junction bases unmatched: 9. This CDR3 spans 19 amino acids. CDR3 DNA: TGTGCCAGTAGTATTGCTCGGCCGGGACTAGCGGGGGGCTCCTACGAGCAGTACTTC. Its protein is CASSIARPGLAGGSYEQYF.

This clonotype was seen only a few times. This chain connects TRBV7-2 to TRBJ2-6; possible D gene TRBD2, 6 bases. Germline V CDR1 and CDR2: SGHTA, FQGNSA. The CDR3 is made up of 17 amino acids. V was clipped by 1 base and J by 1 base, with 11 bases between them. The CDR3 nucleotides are TGTGCCAGCAGCTTAGGCGGGGTTAAGTCTGGGGCCAACGTCCTGACTTTC. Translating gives CASSLGGVKSGANVLTF.

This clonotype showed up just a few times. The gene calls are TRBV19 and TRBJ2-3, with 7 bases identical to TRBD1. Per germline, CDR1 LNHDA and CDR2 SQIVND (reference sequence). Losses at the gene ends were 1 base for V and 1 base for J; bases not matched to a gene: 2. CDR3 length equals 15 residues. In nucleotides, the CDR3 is TGTGCCAGTAGTATAGGACAGGGCGGCACAGATACGCAGTATTTT. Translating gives CASSIGQGGTDTQYF.

CDR3 sequence (DNA): TGTGCCAGCAGTCGGAGACAGGGGGACAGTGAAAAACTGTTTTTT. Amino acids: CASSRRQGDSEKLFF. The chain recombines TRBV5-5 with TRBJ1-4, with TRBD1 identical over 9 bases. Germline loops: CDR1 SGHKS, CDR2 YYEKEE (reference sequence). This CDR3 comprises 15 residues. With 5 bases clipped from V and 7 bases from J, the junction kept 9 bases outside the gene matches.

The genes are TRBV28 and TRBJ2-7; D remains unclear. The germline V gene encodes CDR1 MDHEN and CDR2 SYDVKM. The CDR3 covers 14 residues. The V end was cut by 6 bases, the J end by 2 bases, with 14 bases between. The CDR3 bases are TGTGCCAGCAGGAAACGCAGTTCTGCCTACGAGCAGTACGTC. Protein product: CASRKRSSAYEQYV.